The clone carrying this T cell receptor beta chain was detected once. Trimming left V 2 bases short and J 0 bases short, with 8 bases between. This CDR3 spans 15 amino acids. Germline V lookup: CDR1 KGHSH, CDR2 LQKENI. Data came from immunoSEQ multiplex PCR; TCRdb stores just in-frame clones and leaves some out. The sample consists of tens of thousands of clones, roughly 76% of them appearing once. The entry originates in a study of blood T cell repertoires in COVID-19. Sequencing was carried out using peripheral blood. The receptor's source is a man between 70 and 80 years old with active or convalescent COVID-19. The rearrangement joins TRBV18 to TRBJ2-1, with a weak D call TRBD2 (6 bases). CDR3 amino acids: CASSPAGYSYNEQFF. In nucleotides, the CDR3 is TGTGCCAGCTCACCAGCGGGGTACTCCTACAATGAGCAGTTCTTC.